This T cell receptor beta chain was profiled in a study of T cell responses to AZD1222 COVID-19 vaccine. Libraries were prepared by immunoSEQ multiplex PCR; TCRdb keeps only in-frame clonotypes and omits some of them. The sample comprises 84,000 or so clones, approximately 90% of which are singletons, and less than 1.6% rests with the top ten. Germline loops: CDR1 MNHEY, CDR2 SVGEGT. The CDR3 runs 17 residues. V was clipped by 5 bases and J by 2 bases, with 19 bases between them. The rearrangement uses TRBV6-2 or TRBV6-3 and TRBJ2-1; maybe TRBD1 (6 bases). This clonotype originated in an adult in good health. The sequences come from peripheral blood, collected on day 0 of AZD1222 vaccination. CDR3 sequence (DNA): TGTGCCAGCAGTCGGTTCCCCGGGACACCTACCTACAATGAGCAGTTCTTC. Its translation is CASSRFPGTPTYNEQFF.